The following is a T cell receptor (beta chain) sequence with its context. A J-beta primer mix and a sample-barcoded 5' primer were used in a second PCR of roughly 6 to 11 cycles. Each CDR3 protein gets one entry after TCRdb re-called the 5' RACE reads with MiXCR. The repertoire includes about a million distinct CDR3 sequences, less than 45% of them detected once, and around 14% sits in the top ten. The data stem from a study of blood T cells in healthy people across ages. Germline CDR1 reads SGHRS; CDR2 reads YFSETQ. With 1 base removed from V and 0 bases from J, the gap between germline ends came to 10 bases. The CDR3 length is 15 residues.

The chain recombines TRBV5-1 with TRBJ1-1; no clear D gene. Sequencing used blood. The clonotype was recovered from a young man in good health. The CDR3 sequence is CASSLYGSMNTEAFF. The DNA of the CDR3 is TGCGCCAGCAGCTTGTATGGGTCAATGAACACTGAAGCTTTCTTT.